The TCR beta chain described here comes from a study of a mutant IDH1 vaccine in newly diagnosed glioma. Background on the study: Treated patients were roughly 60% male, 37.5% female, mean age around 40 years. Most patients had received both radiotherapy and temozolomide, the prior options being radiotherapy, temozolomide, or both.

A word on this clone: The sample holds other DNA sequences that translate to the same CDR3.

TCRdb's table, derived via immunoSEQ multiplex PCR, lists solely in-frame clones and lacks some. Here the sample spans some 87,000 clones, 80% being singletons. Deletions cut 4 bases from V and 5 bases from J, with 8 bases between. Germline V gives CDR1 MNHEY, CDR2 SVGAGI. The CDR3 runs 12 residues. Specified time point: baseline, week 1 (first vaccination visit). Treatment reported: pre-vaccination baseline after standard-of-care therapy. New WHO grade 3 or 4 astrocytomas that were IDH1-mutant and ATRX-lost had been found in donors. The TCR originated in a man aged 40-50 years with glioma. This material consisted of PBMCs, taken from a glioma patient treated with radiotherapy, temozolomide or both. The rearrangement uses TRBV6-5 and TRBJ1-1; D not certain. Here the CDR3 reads CASSWGGTEAFF. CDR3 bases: TGTGCCAGCAGTTGGGGAGGGACTGAAGCTTTCTTT.